This T cell receptor (beta chain) was obtained from a study of blood T cell repertoires in COVID-19. Background on the study: Samples came from the United States, Italy and Spain, spanning acute and convalescent COVID-19. The analysed material was cDNA or gDNA that came from T cells, B-cell-depleted T cells, or PBMCs.

Individuals aged 18 to 89 years were recruited from approximately 22 US areas. Clinical history reported by participants formed the basis on which cohorts were assigned. V shed 4 bases and J shed 5 bases, with 10 bases lying between them. This CDR3 is 13 amino acids long. Germline V CDR1 and CDR2: SGHKS, YYEKEE (reference sequence). TCRdb's copy holds only in-frame clones and misses some; the assay was immunoSEQ multiplex PCR. Seen here are about 220,000 clones, roughly nine tenths observed once, and the top ten hold 3% to 3.5%. J is TRBJ1-5 and V is TRBV5-5, with unresolved D. Material for sequencing was PBMCs or T cells enriched from blood (not recorded which). The clonotype comes from a woman younger than 30 in a cohort exposed to, infected with or recovered from COVID-19 (not recorded which). CDR3 in DNA: TGTGCCAGCAGCCGCCATACGGATCAGCCCCAGCATTTT. Its translation: CASSRHTDQPQHF.